A single sample is the source of the 2 T cell receptor beta chains below, sequenced in a study of T cell responses to AZD1222 COVID-19 vaccine. Measured with immunoSEQ multiplex PCR; TCRdb has only the in-frame clones, and not every one. The sample includes about 120,000 clones, roughly 93% of them seen just once. Specimen: peripheral blood, collected on day 0 of AZD1222 vaccination. These receptors came from an adult in good health.

The chain combines TRBV18 with TRBJ1-6; no clear D gene. CDR1 and CDR2 (germline): KGHSH, LQKENI. V gave up 2 bases and J gave up 7 bases, with 9 bases separating them. The CDR3 totals 14 residues. CDR3 in amino acids: CASSPEPVNSPLHF. The CDR3 coding sequence is TGTGCCAGCTCACCAGAGCCAGTCAATTCACCCCTCCACTTT.

The chain combines TRBV9 with TRBJ2-7; TRBD1 aligns across 8 bases. CDR1 is SGDLS, CDR2 YYNGEE, per germline. V lost 3 bases to trimming and J lost 2 bases; unmatched junction nucleotides: 4. This CDR3 is 14 amino acids long. The CDR3 DNA reads as TGTGCCAGCAGCGGCCGGGACAGGCCCTACGAGCAGTACTTC. Translated: CASSGRDRPYEQYF.